Following are 24 T cell receptor beta chains from one sample sequenced in a study of shared clonotypes between healthy human individuals. Only in-frame clones appear in the TCRdb table, and some are missing; sequencing was by immunoSEQ multiplex PCR. The profile covers 450,000 to 500,000 clones, with almost 80% appearing a single time and around 13% taken by the ten largest. Sample: PBMCs. The origin of the receptors is a woman between 35 and 50 years old in good health. Some clones in this sample may be carry-over from other donors' samples.

This clone has only a few counts. The chain combines TRBV5-1 with TRBJ2-1; the match to TRBD1 covers 10 bases. V dropped 4 bases and J dropped 9; count of bases not matched to a gene: 19. The CDR3 runs 18 residues. Germline V gene lookup returns CDR1 SGHRS and CDR2 YFSETQ. This CDR3 is CASSQIPWVGQGGSEQFF. Here the CDR3 DNA reads TGCGCCAGCAGCCAGATACCTTGGGTCGGACAGGGGGGGAGTGAGCAGTTCTTC.

The chain recombines TRBV30 with TRBJ1-1; a possible D gene is TRBD1 (5 bases). CDR1 and CDR2 (germline): GTSNPN, SVGIG (reference sequence). V lost 3 bases to trimming and J lost 8 bases, with 22 bases between them. The CDR3 has 15 amino acids. Written as DNA, the CDR3 is TGTGCCTGGAGGCTGGGGGGTCAGGGAGTCGGAGAAGCTTTCTTT. Its protein is CAWRLGGQGVGEAFF. The full variable domain, in which reference TRBV30 and TRBJ1-1 provide the parts outside the CDR3, is SQTIHQWPATLVQPVGSPLSLECTVEGTSNPNLYWYRQAAGRGLQLLFYSVGIGQISSEVPQNLSASRPQDRQFILSSKKLLLSDSGFYLCAWRLGGQGVGEAFFGQGTRLTVV.

V usage is TRBV12-5 and J usage is TRBJ2-7; D not certain. The ends were cut back, 6 bases at V and 2 bases at J, with 17 bases in the middle. The CDR3 has 15 residues. From germline, CDR1 is LGHNT and CDR2 FRNRAP. CDR3 loop: CASGTALNRTYEQYF. CDR3 DNA sequence: TGTGCTAGTGGGACGGCCCTTAATCGAACCTACGAGCAGTACTTC. Full variable domain (missing parts from reference TRBV12-5 and TRBJ2-7): DARVTQTPRHKVTEMGQEVTMRCQPILGHNTVFWYRQTMMQGLELLAYFRNRAPLDDSGMPKDRFSAEMPDATLATLKIQPSEPRDSAVYFCASGTALNRTYEQYFGPGTRLTVT.

The chain carries TRBV4-1 and TRBJ1-5; a weak D match, TRBD1 (6 bases). V was trimmed by 5 bases and J by 1 base, leaving 15 bases between them. The CDR3 contains 16 residues. Germline V lookup: CDR1 MGHRA, CDR2 YSYEKL. CDR3 bases: TGCGCCAGCAGCGCCAGAGAGACAGGAAGCAATCAGCCCCAGCATTTT. Translated: CASSARETGSNQPQHF.

In the case of this clone: Additional DNA sequences in this sample encode the identical CDR3. The chain employs TRBV7-3 and TRBJ2-3, with a weak D call TRBD1 (6 bases). Looked up from germline, CDR1 is SGHTA and CDR2 is FQGTGA. V was pared by 5 bases and J by 2 bases, with 11 bases between. The CDR3 extends over 14 amino acids. CDR3 amino acids: CASSPTGITDTQYF. CDR3 nucleotides: TGTGCCAGCAGCCCGACAGGAATCACAGATACGCAGTATTTT.

This clone was observed many times. This rearrangement joins TRBV5-6 to TRBJ2-2, with TRBD2 matching over 15 bases. The J segment lost 4 bases and the V segment lost 4 bases, leaving 11 bases of the junction unmatched. The CDR3 is 19 residues long. CDR1 is SGHDT, CDR2 YYEEEE, per germline. CDR3 sequence reads: CASSGGLAGGLWGTGELFF. For the CDR3, the DNA is TGTGCCAGCAGCGGAGGACTAGCGGGAGGGCTATGGGGCACCGGGGAGCTGTTTTTT.

The V gene is TRBV28, the J gene TRBJ1-2, with 9 bases that match TRBD1. This CDR3 contains 13 residues. Per germline, CDR1 MDHEN and CDR2 SYDVKM. Trimming cost V 6 bases and J 7 bases; bases outside gene matches: 6. The CDR3 is CASRSGQGGGYTF. The CDR3 nucleotides read TGTGCCAGCAGGTCGGGACAGGGCGGTGGCTACACCTTC.

This clone was observed a few times. The CDR3 sequence: CASSFGPQETQYF. The CDR3 bases are TGTGCCAGCAGTTTTGGGCCCCAAGAGACCCAGTACTTC. The V call is TRBV6-5, the J call TRBJ2-5; D gene ambiguous. V was clipped by 4 bases and J by 1 base, with 7 bases between them. The CDR3 totals 13 residues. Per germline, CDR1 MNHEY and CDR2 SVGAGI.

This chain links TRBV7-9 with TRBJ2-3; D is undetermined. Germline V lookup: CDR1 SEHNR, CDR2 FQNEAQ (reference sequence). The CDR3 loop spans 12 amino acids. V lost 1 base and J 7 bases, leaving 6 bases between the germline ends. CDR3: CASSLESNTQYF. The CDR3 region has the DNA TGTGCCAGCAGCTTAGAAAGCAATACGCAGTATTTT.

This clone was counted between two and nine times. The V call is TRBV7-2, the J call TRBJ2-7, with 14 bases fitting TRBD2. Trimming took 2 bases from V and 3 from J; bases not matched to a gene: 6. The CDR3 runs 17 residues. From germline, CDR1 is SGHTA and CDR2 FQGNSA. The CDR3 spells CASSLLAGLAGGYEQYF. CDR3 coding DNA: TGTGCCAGCAGCTTACTGGCTGGACTAGCGGGGGGCTACGAGCAGTACTTC.

The chain combines TRBV6-1 with TRBJ2-5; D not resolved. The germline gives CDR1 MNHNS, CDR2 SASEGT. The CDR3 runs 15 residues. Trimming stripped 1 base from V and 7 bases from J, with 16 bases between. As DNA, the CDR3 is TGTGCCAGCAGTGAAGTTCGGCTACCCTGGGGGACCCAGTACTTC. Its translation: CASSEVRLPWGTQYF.

The chain employs TRBV28 and TRBJ2-2; D gene uncertain. The germline V gene has CDR1 MDHEN and CDR2 SYDVKM. This CDR3 has 14 residues. Trimming left V 5 bases short and J 5 bases short, with 12 bases between. The CDR3 sequence is CASSVAGFTGELFF. CDR3 DNA sequence: TGTGCCAGCAGTGTCGCCGGATTTACCGGGGAGCTGTTTTTT.

V is TRBV19 and J is TRBJ1-2; TRBD1 aligns across 7 bases. The V and J ends lost 5 bases and 8 bases, in that order; junction bases with no gene match: 11. The CDR3 covers 14 residues. Germline CDR1 is LNHDA and CDR2 is SQIVND (reference sequence). Here the CDR3 DNA reads TGTGCCAGTAGTTACCTCGGACAGGAGGCGGGCTACACCTTC. As protein: CASSYLGQEAGYTF.

This rearrangement joins TRBV6-1 to TRBJ2-7, with 9 positions matching TRBD1. CDR3 size: 15 residues. CDR1 is MNHNS and CDR2 is SASEGT in the germline V gene. V was pared by 6 bases and J by 4 bases, with 10 bases of the junction left unmatched. CDR3 amino acids: CASSRTGDLEYEQYF. CDR3 bases: TGTGCCAGCAGCAGGACAGGGGACCTAGAGTACGAGCAGTACTTC.

This clone was picked up one time. The V call is TRBV30, the J call TRBJ2-3; D may be TRBD2 (5 bases). The CDR3 consists of 19 residues. Germline V gives CDR1 GTSNPN, CDR2 SVGIG (reference sequence). Trimming took off 2 bases at V and 1 base at J, with 25 bases between the two ends. The CDR3 DNA sequence: TGTGCCTGGAGTCCCAAACGCGGTACTAGAAGGTTTGGCACAGATACGCAGTATTTT. It encodes CAWSPKRGTRRFGTDTQYF. Filled out from reference TRBV30 and TRBJ2-3, the complete variable domain reads SQTIHQWPATLVQPVGSPLSLECTVEGTSNPNLYWYRQAAGRGLQLLFYSVGIGQISSEVPQNLSASRPQDRQFILSSKKLLLSDSGFYLCAWSPKRGTRRFGTDTQYFGPGTRLTVL.

The chain couples TRBV5-1 to TRBJ1-5; D call uncertain. CDR3 length equals 13 residues. With 3 bases removed from V and 1 base from J, the gap between germline ends came to 5 bases. Germline-derived CDR1 and CDR2 are SGHRS and YFSETQ. The CDR3 loop is CASSSDSNQPQHF. CDR3 nucleotide sequence: TGCGCCAGCAGCTCGGACAGCAATCAGCCCCAGCATTTT.

V usage is TRBV28 and J usage is TRBJ2-3; D is perhaps TRBD2 (6 bases). The length of the CDR3 is 15 residues. Trimming pared 3 bases from V and 3 bases from J, leaving 13 bases between. Germline V gene sequence: CDR1 MDHEN, CDR2 SYDVKM. The CDR3 DNA reads as TGTGCCAGCAGTTTTGGAGGGAGTGGGACAGATACGCAGTATTTT. It specifies CASSFGGSGTDTQYF.

This clone appeared a single time. The chain joins TRBV6-1 to TRBJ1-5; a possible D gene is TRBD1 (5 bases). The CDR3 is 12 residues long. CDR1 and CDR2 from the germline V gene are MNHNS and SASEGT. Trimming took 5 bases from V and 9 from J, leaving 11 bases between them. The CDR3 protein is CASSNQGRPQHF. DNA of the CDR3: TGTGCCAGCAGTAACCAGGGAAGGCCCCAGCATTTT.

V is TRBV5-5 and J is TRBJ2-7; D gene ambiguous. The CDR3 sequence is 15 residues long. V shed 0 bases and J shed 6 bases, with 16 bases lying between them. The germline V gene encodes CDR1 SGHKS and CDR2 YYEKEE (reference sequence). The CDR3 DNA reads TGTGCCAGCAGCTTGGTGTTCGAAAGGGCTGGCGAGCAGTACTTC. It codes for CASSLVFERAGEQYF.

The chain recombines TRBV29-1 with TRBJ2-1; D uncertain. The V end was cut by 7 bases, the J end by 3 bases, with 16 bases between. Germline V gene lookup returns CDR1 SQVTM and CDR2 ANQGSEA. The CDR3 runs 14 residues. CDR3 sequence: CSGLLGPIYNEQFF. The CDR3 DNA reads as TGCAGCGGATTATTAGGACCCATCTACAATGAGCAGTTCTTC.

The rearrangement joins TRBV7-8 to TRBJ2-5; D perhaps matches TRBD2 (6 bases). The germline V gene has CDR1 SGHVS and CDR2 FQNEAQ. The CDR3 spans 14 residues. V was trimmed by 2 bases and J by 5 bases, leaving 12 bases between them. CDR3 in amino acids: CASSLRGRGETQYF. DNA for the CDR3: TGTGCCAGCAGCTTACGGGGGAGAGGGGAGACCCAGTACTTC.

This chain connects TRBV19 to TRBJ2-1; TRBD2 matches at 7 bases. Trimming took 5 bases from V and 0 from J; bases not matched to a gene: 4. Germline assignment: CDR1 LNHDA and CDR2 SQIVND (reference sequence). The CDR3 contains 15 residues. The CDR3 region has the DNA TGTGCCAGTAGTTCCCGGACTAGCTCCTACAATGAGCAGTTCTTC. This sequence encodes CASSSRTSSYNEQFF. Using reference TRBV19 and TRBJ2-1 for the parts outside the CDR3, the full variable domain is DGGITQSPKYLFRKEGQNVTLSCEQNLNHDAMYWYRQDPGQGLRLIYYSQIVNDFQKGDIAEGYSVSREKKESFPLTVTSAQKNPTAFYLCASSSRTSSYNEQFFGPGTRLTVL.

V and J are TRBV2 and TRBJ1-1; D uncertain. The CDR3 extends over 13 amino acids. The V and J ends lost 4 bases and 1 base respectively, with 7 bases between them. Looked up from germline, CDR1 is SNHLY and CDR2 is FYNNEI. The CDR3 loop is CASSGVQNTEAFF. CDR3 nucleotide sequence: TGTGCCAGCAGTGGGGTCCAGAACACTGAAGCTTTCTTT.

CDR3 region: CASSQASNGREETQYF. The CDR3 nucleotides are TGTGCCAGCAGCCAAGCGTCTAACGGGAGGGAAGAGACCCAGTACTTC. The genes are TRBV4-2 and TRBJ2-5, with 8 bases matching TRBD2. This CDR3 has 16 amino acids. Germline-derived CDR1 and CDR2 are LGHNA and YNFKEQ. Trimming took 1 base from V and 3 from J; bases not matched to a gene: 7.